Detailed here is one T cell receptor beta chain. The germline CDR1 and CDR2 sequences are LNHNV and YYDKDF (reference sequence). The CDR3 covers 15 residues. V was clipped by 0 bases and J by 5 bases; unmatched bases: 5. The sample belongs to a study of blood T cell repertoires in COVID-19. Study background: Spain, Italy and the United States supplied samples that represented acute and convalescent COVID-19. In each case, the material was cDNA or gDNA derived from T cells, B-cell-depleted T cells, or PBMCs.

As processed by the authors: Reference gene primer amplification yielded estimated nucleated cell counts. Here immunoSEQ multiplex PCR was the method, and the copy in TCRdb shows in-frame clones only, minus some. That table furnishes V, J and clone size, whereas the DNA furnished D and trimming. Of over 140,000 clones in the sample, over 60% were seen once. What was sequenced was peripheral blood. The chain couples TRBV15 to TRBJ2-7; TRBD1 aligns across 9 bases. This TCR came from a woman older than 75 with active or convalescent COVID-19. The CDR3 nucleotides are TGTGCCACCAGCAGAGATATTGGGACAGGGAACGAGCAGTACTTC. Protein product: CATSRDIGTGNEQYF.